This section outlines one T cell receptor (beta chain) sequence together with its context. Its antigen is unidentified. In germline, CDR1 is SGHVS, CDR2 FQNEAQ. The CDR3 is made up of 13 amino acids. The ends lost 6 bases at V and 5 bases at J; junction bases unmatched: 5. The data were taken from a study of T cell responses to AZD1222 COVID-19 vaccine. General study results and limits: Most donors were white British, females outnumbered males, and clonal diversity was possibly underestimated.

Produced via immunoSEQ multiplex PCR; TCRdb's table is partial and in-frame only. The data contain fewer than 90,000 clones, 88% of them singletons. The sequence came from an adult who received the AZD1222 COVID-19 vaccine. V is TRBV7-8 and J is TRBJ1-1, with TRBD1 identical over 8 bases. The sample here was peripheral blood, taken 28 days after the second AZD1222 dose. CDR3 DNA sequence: TGTGCCAGCAGAGGACAGGGTCAGACTGAAGCTTTCTTT. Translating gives CASRGQGQTEAFF.